This T cell receptor beta chain was obtained from a study of cytomegalovirus exposure and HLA in healthy donors (dated by TCRdb to about 2017). For the wider study: An earlier analysis of more than 550 of the donors reported roughly 300 Gb of sequence data and approximately 120 million unique TCR beta sequences obtained from some 200 million T cells. The number of typed donors differed by locus: about 629-630 for A, B, C, DRB1 and DQB1; roughly 510 for DQA1; approximately 610 for DPA1; and around 470 for DPB1. Because of strong linkage in the cohort, four to six DR-DQ haplotypes were treated as single units for association and clustering. A later genetic analysis took genome-wide SNP genotypes for about 65% of the 666 donors and used that subset as a discovery cohort. Class I and class II HLA loci were covered by the typing at four-digit resolution. To study patterns of TCR occurrence, a later analysis re-analyzed previously published TCR beta repertoires from around 660 donors and added high-resolution HLA genotyping. To predict cytomegalovirus infection status, the study brought together high-throughput TCR immunosequencing, statistical association of individual TCRs with disease status, and machine learning. Of the 350 to 400 genotyped donors, roughly 85% fell in the genetic ancestry cluster associated with self-reported Caucasian donors. Rather than using new phenotypic data, the later analysis identified candidate immune exposures from TCR beta sequences and from how often those sequences occurred across donors. Across around 400 genotyped donors of the cohort, an average of approximately 220,000 unique TCR beta nucleotide sequences per donor were sequenced, and about a sixth of those sequences were non-productive. The aim of the study was to test whether cataloging public T cell receptors could identify signatures of past pathogen exposure. Using immunosequencing, the study profiled T cell repertoires from 666 subjects and related those repertoires to cytomegalovirus serostatus. Alongside the repertoire data, information on donor age, sex, ethnicity and CMV serostatus was compiled. An early release covering more than 500 HLA-typed donors comprised around 300 gigabases of sequencing data and tens of millions of unique TCR sequences. A separate validation cohort of 100 to 150 different subjects was used in addition to the roughly 670-subject first cohort. An earlier analysis of approximately 640 of the donors applied high-throughput TCR beta sequencing to assess whether each TCR beta V gene segment acted as functional or pseudogenic. Every repertoire in the discovery cohort had been generated on one and the same sequencing platform.

What the work shows at the level of the full study, not this receptor alone: When HLA alleles, especially DR and DQ, strongly co-occurred, TCR associations were difficult to assign to individual alleles. In both the original and validation cohorts, the classifier was reported to diagnose cytomegalovirus status with high specificity and sensitivity. A later analysis found that most CMV-associated TCR beta chains appeared HLA-restricted, with HLA associations seemingly driven largely by CMV exposure. Presence/absence analyses assumed roughly uniform sequencing depth across donors, an assumption that may not hold. A cluster of highly shared sequence variants was judged likely to represent a technical artifact of the sequencing pipeline. A later genetic analysis reported fewer N-insertions in productive TCRs among donors in an Asian-associated ancestry cluster than the roughly 640-donor mean. The study listed 150 to 200 TCR beta chains as associated with cytomegalovirus. In a later analysis, several top co-occurrence clusters were reported to appear linked to parvovirus B19, influenza, CMV and Epstein-Barr virus. In a later analysis, HLA-associated TCR beta chains showed more clonal expansion and lower generation probabilities than non-associated chains that were equally common. A further reported finding was that TCR beta sequences accurately predicted the HLA-A and HLA-B alleles for most subjects in the first cohort. Across donors, most TCR sequences were observed very rarely, whereas some public TCRs were present in many individuals. Because counts were too low, around 17 rarely observed V segments, including chromosome 9 orphons, were left out of the earlier analysis of roughly 600 of the donors. It was suggested by the authors that the approach could potentially be generalized to other disease states and immunological phenotypes. Because HLA typing was unavailable for some donors at each locus, only the typed subset was used in association tests. In this cohort, only TCR beta chains were sequenced, and detectable features were limited by the absence of alpha or paired-chain data. CMV serostatus was the only immune exposure information available for the cohort. In a later analysis, some 18,000 TCR beta sequences were associated with specific HLA alleles at a false discovery rate of 0.05. According to a later analysis, TCR association rates differed among HLA loci, with DRB1 alleles showing the most associated TCRs and HLA-C alleles showing the fewest. An earlier analysis of approximately 530 of the donors showed that most TCR beta V segments appeared in productive rearrangements either about 90% or about 30% of the time, which broadly matched IMGT annotations. Correlated functional status among segregating V segments might reflect linkage disequilibrium, but an unknown experimental factor could not be ruled out. V-gene and J-gene trimming of TCR beta chains was associated with a missense DCLRE1C variant in a later genetic analysis, and the association was replicated in an independent cohort. Three of the identified cytomegalovirus-associated TCR beta chains were confirmed in vitro to be specific for cytomegalovirus antigens.

The library was prepared using the immunoSEQ multiplex PCR assay. A mixture of 60 forward primers for TCR Vbeta segments and 13 reverse primers for TCR Jbeta segments was used in the multiplex PCR. The CDR3 region of rearranged TCR beta genes was amplified from genomic DNA by a multiplex PCR assay. The Illumina HiSeq System was used to sequence the amplified TCR beta libraries as 87-base-pair reads. The authors' pipeline ran thus. Across the 600 to 700 repertoires, a later analysis counted 80 million or so unique TCR beta chains, 8.5 million to 12 million of which were shared by at least two donors. Raw reads were error-corrected and collapsed into unique sequences with a nearest-neighbor algorithm that merged closely related sequences to remove PCR and sequencing errors. V, D and J gene segments were assigned by aligning CDR3 sequences to IMGT reference sequences. For a sequence to be retained, a match of at least six nucleotides was required to both a V gene segment and a J gene segment. Rearrangements were classified as productive when the CDR3 lacked stop codons and remained in frame with V and J, and all other rearrangements were classified as non-productive. CDR3 was defined by IMGT convention, running from the second conserved V-encoded cysteine to the conserved J-encoded phenylalanine. In an earlier analysis of roughly 610 of the donors, sequences lacking an unambiguous match to a single V gene segment were excluded. An earlier analysis of 587 of the donors classified V segments as functional when productive rearrangements were above 56.7% and as segregating when the standard deviation between donors was above 5%. A statistical classification framework was built for diagnosing cytomegalovirus status from the catalog of TCR beta chain sequences. In a later analysis, V and J genes were assigned by comparing TCR nucleotide sequences against IMGT/GENE-DB human TR gene sequences. A later analysis assigned CDR3 sequences and most-parsimonious VDJ recombination scenarios with the TCRdist pipeline. In a later analysis, each TCR beta chain was defined by its CDR3 amino acid sequence together with its V-gene family, and reads without a unique V-gene family were excluded. In a later analysis, fewer than 600 highly shared, low-generation-probability nucleotide sequences were removed to address suspected cross-contamination and a sequencing artifact. For each public chain, a later analysis derived a clonal expansion index from normalized ranks of inferred template counts within each repertoire. In a later analysis, generation probabilities were computed with a VDJ recombination model fitted to out-of-frame rearrangements, and the resulting probabilities were checked against IGoR. A later analysis scored TCR-TCR, TCR-HLA and TCR-CMV co-occurrence with hypergeometric tests, applying a repertoire-size bias correction to TCR pairs. To estimate false discovery rates, a later analysis permuted the HLA or CMV assignments 20 times. A later analysis grouped co-occurring TCRs with DBSCAN, adding TCRdist sequence similarity when clustering within HLA-allele-positive subsets. For co-occurrence clustering, repertoires with fewer than 30,000 or more than 120,000 public chains were excluded, along with 4 to 6 repertoires with anomalous nucleotide sharing. TCRdb re-hosts the immuneACCESS table, in-frame sequences only. Its copies lack some clones; in the studies checked, an unresolved V gene accounts for under half of them, and the cause for the rest is not known. V and J calls and clone size are those listed in that table; D and trimming were worked out from the DNA. The sample table holds 180,000 or so clones, of which roughly 80% were seen once. The ten largest clones capture roughly 8% of the sample.

The cohort was made up of roughly 670 healthy bone marrow donors. Cohort members were all nominally healthy when sampled, although unrecorded immune exposures were likely present. The donor was CMV seropositive and was included in the group of some 290 seropositive cohort members. A peripheral blood sample was collected from each donor, and TCR beta sequencing was performed on peripheral blood mononuclear cells. The Qiagen DNeasy Blood Extraction Kit was used to extract genomic DNA from the blood cell samples. About this clone itself: Its antigen target is currently unknown. Base quality data are lacking; no much larger clone is found one base away.

Sequencing was done on a sample of PBMCs. This TCR derives from a woman aged 35 to 49 in good health and CMV-seropositive.

The nucleotide sequence reads as follows: TGTGCCAGCAGTGATAGAAGGGAGGGTGGCTACACCTTC. It codes for CASSDRREGGYTF. The chain links TRBV2 with TRBJ1-2; there is no confident call for the D gene. V is clipped by 3 bases and J by 7 bases, and the sequence between their germline boundaries is 12 bases long. The CDR3 goes from the cysteine to the phenylalanine over 13 residues. Here the CDR3 DNA is all that survives: 39 bases in frame from base 1. Via the germline V gene, CDR1 is SNHLY and CDR2 FYNNEI.